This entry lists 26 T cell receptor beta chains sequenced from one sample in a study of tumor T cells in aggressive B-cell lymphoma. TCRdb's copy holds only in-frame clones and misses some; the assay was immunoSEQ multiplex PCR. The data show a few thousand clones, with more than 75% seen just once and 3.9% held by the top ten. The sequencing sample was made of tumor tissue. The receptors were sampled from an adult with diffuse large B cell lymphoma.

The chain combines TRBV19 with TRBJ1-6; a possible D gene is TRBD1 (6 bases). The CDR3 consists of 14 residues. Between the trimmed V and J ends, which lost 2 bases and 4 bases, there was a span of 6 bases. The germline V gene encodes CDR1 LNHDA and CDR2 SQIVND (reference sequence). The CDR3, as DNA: TGTGCCAGTAGTATAACAGGGTATAATTCACCCCTCCACTTT. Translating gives CASSITGYNSPLHF. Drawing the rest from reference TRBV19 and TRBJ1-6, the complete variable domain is DGGITQSPKYLFRKEGQNVTLSCEQNLNHDAMYWYRQDPGQGLRLIYYSQIVNDFQKGDIAEGYSVSREKKESFPLTVTSAQKNPTAFYLCASSITGYNSPLHFGNGTRLTVT.

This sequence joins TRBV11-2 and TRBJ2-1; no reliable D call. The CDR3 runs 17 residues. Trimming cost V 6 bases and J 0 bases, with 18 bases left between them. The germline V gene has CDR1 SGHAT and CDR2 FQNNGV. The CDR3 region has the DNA TGTGCCAGCAGTCCAGTGAGCAGGCCGAGCTCCTACAATGAGCAGTTCTTC. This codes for CASSPVSRPSSYNEQFF.

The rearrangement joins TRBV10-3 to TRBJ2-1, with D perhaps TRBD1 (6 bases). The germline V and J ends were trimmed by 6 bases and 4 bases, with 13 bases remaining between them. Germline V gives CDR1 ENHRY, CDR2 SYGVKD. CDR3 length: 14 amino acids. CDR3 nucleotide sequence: TGTGCCATCAGGCGGCCTACAGGGTACAATGAGCAGTTCTTC. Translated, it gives CAIRRPTGYNEQFF.

In DNA form, the CDR3 reads TGCGCCAGCAGCCAAGATCGGGCTAGCGGGAACCAAGAGACCCAGTACTTC. Encoded protein: CASSQDRASGNQETQYF. V usage is TRBV4-1 and J usage is TRBJ2-5, with 9 positions matching TRBD2. CDR1 is MGHRA, CDR2 YSYEKL, per germline. After removal of 0 bases from V and 0 bases from J, the junction contained 5 bases not matched to a gene. The CDR3 is 17 residues long.

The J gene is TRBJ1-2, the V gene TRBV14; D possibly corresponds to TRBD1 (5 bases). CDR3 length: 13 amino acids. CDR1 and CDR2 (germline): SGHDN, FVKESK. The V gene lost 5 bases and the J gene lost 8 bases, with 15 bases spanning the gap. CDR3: CASSVQGARGYTF. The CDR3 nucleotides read TGTGCCAGCAGCGTTCAAGGGGCACGGGGCTACACCTTC.

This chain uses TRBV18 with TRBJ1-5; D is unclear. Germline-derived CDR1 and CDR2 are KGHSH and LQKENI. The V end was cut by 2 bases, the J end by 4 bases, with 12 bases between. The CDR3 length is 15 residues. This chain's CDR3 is CASSPGGQFNQPQHF. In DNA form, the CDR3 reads TGTGCCAGCTCACCAGGCGGGCAGTTTAATCAGCCCCAGCATTTT.

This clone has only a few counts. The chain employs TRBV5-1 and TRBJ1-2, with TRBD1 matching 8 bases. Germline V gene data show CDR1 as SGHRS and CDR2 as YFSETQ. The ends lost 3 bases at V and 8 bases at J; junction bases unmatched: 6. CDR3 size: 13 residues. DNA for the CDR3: TGCGCCAGCAGCTACGGACAGGGCGGAGGCTACACCTTC. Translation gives CASSYGQGGGYTF.

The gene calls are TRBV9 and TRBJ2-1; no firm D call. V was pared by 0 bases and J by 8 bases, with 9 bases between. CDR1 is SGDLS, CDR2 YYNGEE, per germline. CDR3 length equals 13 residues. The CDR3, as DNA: TGTGCCAGCAGCGTAGCAAGAATAGATGAGCAGTTCTTC. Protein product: CASSVARIDEQFF.

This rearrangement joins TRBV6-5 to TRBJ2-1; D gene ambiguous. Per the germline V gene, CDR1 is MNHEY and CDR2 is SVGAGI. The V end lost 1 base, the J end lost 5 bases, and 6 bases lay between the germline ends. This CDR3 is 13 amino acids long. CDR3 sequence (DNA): TGTGCCAGCAGTTACTTTAACAACAATGAGCAGTTCTTC. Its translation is CASSYFNNNEQFF.

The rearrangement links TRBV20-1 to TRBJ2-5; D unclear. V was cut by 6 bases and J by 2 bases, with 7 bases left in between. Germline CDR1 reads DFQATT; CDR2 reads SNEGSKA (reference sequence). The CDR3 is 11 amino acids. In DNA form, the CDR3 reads TGCAGTGCAAAACATCAAGAGACCCAGTACTTC. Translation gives CSAKHQETQYF.

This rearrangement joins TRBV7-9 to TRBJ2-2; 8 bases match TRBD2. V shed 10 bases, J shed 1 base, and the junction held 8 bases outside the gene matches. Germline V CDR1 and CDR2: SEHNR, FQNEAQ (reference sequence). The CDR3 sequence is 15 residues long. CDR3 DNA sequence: TGTGCCATCTCGTGGCGGGAGGTGAACACCGGGGAGCTGTTTTTT. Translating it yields CAISWREVNTGELFF.

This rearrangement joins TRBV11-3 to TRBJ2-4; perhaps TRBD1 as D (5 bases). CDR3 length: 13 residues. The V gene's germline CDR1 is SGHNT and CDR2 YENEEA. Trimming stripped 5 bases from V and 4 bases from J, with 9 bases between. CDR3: CASSTTAKNIQYF. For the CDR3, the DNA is TGTGCCAGCAGCACGACAGCTAAAAACATTCAGTACTTC.

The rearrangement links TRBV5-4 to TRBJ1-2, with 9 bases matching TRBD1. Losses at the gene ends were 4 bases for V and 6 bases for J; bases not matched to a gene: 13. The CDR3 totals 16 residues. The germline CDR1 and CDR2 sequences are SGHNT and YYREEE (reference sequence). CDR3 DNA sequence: TGTGCCAGCAGCCCGAAACCCGGGACAGGGACCAATGGCTACACCTTC. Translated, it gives CASSPKPGTGTNGYTF. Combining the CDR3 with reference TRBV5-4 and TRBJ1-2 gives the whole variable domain ETGVTQSPTHLIKTRGQQVTLRCSSQSGHNTVSWYQQALGQGPQFIFQYYREEENGRGNFPPRFSGLQFPNYSSELNVNALELDDSALYLCASSPKPGTGTNGYTFGSGTRLTVV.

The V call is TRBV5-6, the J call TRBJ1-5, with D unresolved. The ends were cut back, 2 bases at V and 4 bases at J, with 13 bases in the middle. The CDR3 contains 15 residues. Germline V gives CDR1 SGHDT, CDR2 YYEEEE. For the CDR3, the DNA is TGTGCCAGCAGCTTCAAGGGAGCATGGAATCAGCCCCAGCATTTT. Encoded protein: CASSFKGAWNQPQHF.

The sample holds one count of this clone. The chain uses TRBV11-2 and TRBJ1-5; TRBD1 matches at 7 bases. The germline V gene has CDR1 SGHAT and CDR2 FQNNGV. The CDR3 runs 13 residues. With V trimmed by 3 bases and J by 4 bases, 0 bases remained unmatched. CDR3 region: CASSLGQNQPQHF. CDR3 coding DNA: TGTGCCAGCAGCTTGGGACAGAATCAGCCCCAGCATTTT. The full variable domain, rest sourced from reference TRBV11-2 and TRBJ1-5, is EAGVAQSPRYKIIEKRQSVAFWCNPISGHATLYWYQQILGQGPKLLIQFQNNGVVDDSQLPKDRFSAERLKGVDSTLKIQPAKLEDSAVYLCASSLGQNQPQHFGDGTRLSIL.

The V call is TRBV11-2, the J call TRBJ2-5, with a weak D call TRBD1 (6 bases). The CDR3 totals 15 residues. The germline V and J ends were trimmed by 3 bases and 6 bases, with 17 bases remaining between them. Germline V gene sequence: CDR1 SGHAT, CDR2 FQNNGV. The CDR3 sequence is CASSLGPTGIQTQYF. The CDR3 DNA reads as TGTGCCAGCAGCTTGGGACCCACAGGGATTCAGACCCAGTACTTC. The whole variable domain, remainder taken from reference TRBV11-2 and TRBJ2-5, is EAGVAQSPRYKIIEKRQSVAFWCNPISGHATLYWYQQILGQGPKLLIQFQNNGVVDDSQLPKDRFSAERLKGVDSTLKIQPAKLEDSAVYLCASSLGPTGIQTQYFGPGTRLLVL.

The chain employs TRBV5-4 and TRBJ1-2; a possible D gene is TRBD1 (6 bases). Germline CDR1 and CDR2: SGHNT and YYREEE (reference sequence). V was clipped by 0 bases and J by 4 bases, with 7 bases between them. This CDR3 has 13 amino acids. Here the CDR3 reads CASSLGQVYGYTF. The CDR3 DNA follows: TGTGCCAGCAGCTTGGGACAGGTCTATGGCTACACCTTC.

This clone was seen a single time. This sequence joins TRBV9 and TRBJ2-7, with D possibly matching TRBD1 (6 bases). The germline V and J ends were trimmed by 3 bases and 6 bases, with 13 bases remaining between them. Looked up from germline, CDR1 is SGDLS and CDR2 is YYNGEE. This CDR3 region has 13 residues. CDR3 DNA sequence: TGTGCCAGCAGCGCCCCAGGGGTGGGCGAGCAGTACTTC. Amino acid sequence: CASSAPGVGEQYF.

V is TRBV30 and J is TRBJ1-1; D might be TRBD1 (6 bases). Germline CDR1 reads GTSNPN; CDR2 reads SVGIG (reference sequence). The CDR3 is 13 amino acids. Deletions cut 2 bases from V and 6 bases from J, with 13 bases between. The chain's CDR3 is CAWSWGLGAEAFF. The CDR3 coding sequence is TGTGCCTGGAGTTGGGGGCTGGGGGCTGAAGCTTTCTTT.

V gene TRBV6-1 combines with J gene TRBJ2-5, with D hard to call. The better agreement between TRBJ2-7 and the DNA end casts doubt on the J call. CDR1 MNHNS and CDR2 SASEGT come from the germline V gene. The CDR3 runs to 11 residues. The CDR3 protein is CASRLTYEQYF. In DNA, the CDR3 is TGTGCCAGCAGGTTAACCTACGAGCAGTACTTC.

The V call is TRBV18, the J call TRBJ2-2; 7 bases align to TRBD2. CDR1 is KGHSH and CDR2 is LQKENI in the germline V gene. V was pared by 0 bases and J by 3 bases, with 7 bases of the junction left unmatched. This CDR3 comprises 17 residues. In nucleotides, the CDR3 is TGTGCCAGCTCACCACCTCCGGGAGGCGCTTACACCGGGGAGCTGTTTTTT. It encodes CASSPPPGGAYTGELFF.

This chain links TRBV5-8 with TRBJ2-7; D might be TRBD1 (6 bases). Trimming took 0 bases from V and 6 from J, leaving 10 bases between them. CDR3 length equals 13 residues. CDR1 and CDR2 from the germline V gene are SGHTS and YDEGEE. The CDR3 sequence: CASSLDQGTEQYF. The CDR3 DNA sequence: TGTGCCAGCAGCTTGGATCAGGGGACCGAGCAGTACTTC.

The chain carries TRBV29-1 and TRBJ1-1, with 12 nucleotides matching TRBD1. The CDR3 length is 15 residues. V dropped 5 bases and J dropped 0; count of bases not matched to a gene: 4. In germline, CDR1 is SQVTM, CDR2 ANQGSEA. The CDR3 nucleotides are TGCAGCGTTCGAGGGGACAGGGGGCTGAACACTGAAGCTTTCTTT. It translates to CSVRGDRGLNTEAFF.

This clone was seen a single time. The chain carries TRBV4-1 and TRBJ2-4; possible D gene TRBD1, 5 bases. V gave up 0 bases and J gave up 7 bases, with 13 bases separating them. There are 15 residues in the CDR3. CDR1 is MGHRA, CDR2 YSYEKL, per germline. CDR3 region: CASSQEGANGNIQYF. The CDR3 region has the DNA TGCGCCAGCAGCCAAGAAGGGGCGAACGGGAACATTCAGTACTTC.

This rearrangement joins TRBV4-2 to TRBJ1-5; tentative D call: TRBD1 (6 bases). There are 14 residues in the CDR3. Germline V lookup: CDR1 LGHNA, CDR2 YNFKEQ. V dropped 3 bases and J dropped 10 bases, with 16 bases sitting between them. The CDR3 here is CASSQGVYRVPQHF. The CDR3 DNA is TGTGCCAGCAGCCAGGGGGTTTACAGGGTTCCCCAGCATTTT.

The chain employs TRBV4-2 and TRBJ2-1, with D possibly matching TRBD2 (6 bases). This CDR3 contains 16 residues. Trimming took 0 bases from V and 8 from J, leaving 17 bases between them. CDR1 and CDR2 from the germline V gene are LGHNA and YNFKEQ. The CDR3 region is CASSQDEAGLGDEQFF. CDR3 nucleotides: TGTGCCAGCAGCCAAGATGAGGCGGGGCTAGGGGATGAGCAGTTCTTC.